The following is a T cell receptor beta chain sequence with its context. This record comes from a study of blood T cell repertoires in COVID-19. For the study at large: Material from acute and convalescent COVID-19 was sourced from the United States, Italy and Spain. The cDNA or gDNA used as material had been derived from T cells, B-cell-depleted T cells, or PBMCs.

Original methodology: Estimation of nucleated cell counts was performed using reference gene primer amplification. The protocol was immunoSEQ multiplex PCR, while the TCRdb copy is restricted to in-frame clones and leaves out a portion. That table is the source of V, J and clone size, and D and trimming were worked out from the DNA. The sample consists of some 86,000 clones, roughly 84% of them appearing once. CDR1 and CDR2 from the germline V gene are MNHNY and SVGAGI (reference sequence). The CDR3 spans 12 residues. V shed 4 bases, J shed 11 bases, and the junction held 6 bases outside the gene matches.

The gene calls are TRBV6-6 and TRBJ2-3; 7 bases agree with TRBD2. The source is a woman of 80 years or more with active or convalescent COVID-19. Source material: peripheral blood. This CDR3 reads CASSSASSGQYF. CDR3 coding DNA: TGTGCCAGCAGTTCTGCGTCTAGCGGGCAGTATTTT.